The 8 T cell receptor beta chains below all came from one sample that was sequenced in a study of T-cell reconstitution after alpha-beta-depleted transplantation in children. Molecular barcoding with unique molecular identifiers was used for the TCRbeta library. MiXCR, run by TCRdb on the PCR reads, gives a single entry per CDR3 protein. Counted here are about 830,000 distinct CDR3 sequences, roughly 16% occurring once; the ten biggest clones make up roughly 4.8%. Sequencing used PBMCs, mostly from graft donor cells, obtained 360 days after TCRalphabeta/CD19-depleted stem cell transplant. The origin of the receptors is a male patient younger than 18 who had a stem cell transplant for acute lymphoblastic leukemia, so the T cells may come from the graft donor.

This clonotype was observed a handful of times. J is TRBJ2-7 and V is TRBV12-3 or TRBV12-4, with 11 nucleotides matching TRBD2. The CDR3 is made up of 15 amino acids. V lost 6 bases to trimming and J lost 3 bases; unmatched junction nucleotides: 7. The CDR3 sequence is CASRAGLADHYEQYF. CDR3 in DNA: TGTGCCAGCAGAGCGGGACTAGCGGACCACTACGAGCAGTACTTC.

The V and J genes are TRBV25-1 and TRBJ2-1; weak D call: TRBD1 (5 bases). The CDR3 runs to 20 residues. Deletions cut 3 bases from V and 0 bases from J, with 24 bases between. Germline assignment: CDR1 MGHDK and CDR2 SYGVNS. In DNA, the CDR3 is TGTGCCAGCAGTGACAGTTGGGGCTCCGGTTCAAAGAGCTCCTACAATGAGCAGTTCTTC. Translating gives CASSDSWGSGSKSSYNEQFF.

The genes are TRBV29-1 and TRBJ2-1; possible D gene TRBD2, 5 bases. V dropped 4 bases and J dropped 5 bases, with 21 bases sitting between them. Germline lookup yields CDR1 SQVTM and CDR2 ANQGSEA. This CDR3 comprises 16 residues. CDR3 loop: CSVVEQRRRSHNEQFF. CDR3 in DNA: TGCAGCGTTGTCGAACAACGGAGGCGGAGCCACAATGAGCAGTTCTTC.

The V gene is TRBV7-3, the J gene TRBJ2-3; TRBD1 aligns across 11 bases. CDR3 length equals 15 residues. Germline V gene sequence: CDR1 SGHTA, CDR2 FQGTGA. Trimming removed 4 bases from V and 2 bases from J; junction bases left unmatched: 2. In nucleotides, the CDR3 is TGTGCCAGCAGCTCAGGACAGGGGGCCACAGATACGCAGTATTTT. Amino acid sequence: CASSSGQGATDTQYF.

This clonotype showed up just a few times. This chain's CDR3 is CASSRGGLADYNEQFF. CDR3 coding DNA: TGCGCCAGCAGCCGGGGCGGACTAGCGGATTACAATGAGCAGTTCTTC. The rearrangement links TRBV5-1 to TRBJ2-1; the match to TRBD2 covers 10 bases. The CDR3 sequence is 16 residues long. V shed 4 bases and J 4 bases; nucleotides not matched to a gene: 8. The V gene's germline CDR1 is SGHRS and CDR2 YFSETQ.

A few counts support this clonotype. The chain couples TRBV2 to TRBJ2-7, with D perhaps TRBD2 (5 bases). The CDR3 runs to 14 residues. With 1 base removed from V and 3 bases from J, the gap between germline ends came to 10 bases. The germline gives CDR1 SNHLY, CDR2 FYNNEI. CDR3 amino acids: CASSEEEGFYEQYF. DNA of the CDR3: TGTGCCAGCAGTGAAGAAGAGGGCTTCTACGAGCAGTACTTC.

This clonotype showed up just a few times. The rearrangement uses TRBV19 and TRBJ2-7; the D call may be TRBD1 or TRBD2 (5 bases each). The CDR3 length is 13 residues. Trimming shortened V by 10 bases and J by 3 bases, and 16 bases separated the two germline ends. Germline CDR1 and CDR2: LNHDA and SQIVND (reference sequence). CDR3 sequence: CATRGAAFYEQYF. The DNA for the CDR3 is TGTGCCACCCGAGGGGCAGCCTTCTACGAGCAGTACTTC.

This clonotype was seen more than once but under ten times. The CDR3 coding sequence is TGTGCCAGCAGTTCAAACCTTCTTTGGCGGGAGACAGGGACACGGGGTTACAATGAGCAGTTCTTC. This codes for CASSSNLLWRETGTRGYNEQFF. The chain combines TRBV27 with TRBJ2-1, with D perhaps TRBD1 or TRBD2 (7 bases each). Germline loops: CDR1 MNHEY, CDR2 SMNVEV (reference sequence). This CDR3 comprises 22 residues. V was clipped by 4 bases and J by 4 bases, with 35 bases between them.